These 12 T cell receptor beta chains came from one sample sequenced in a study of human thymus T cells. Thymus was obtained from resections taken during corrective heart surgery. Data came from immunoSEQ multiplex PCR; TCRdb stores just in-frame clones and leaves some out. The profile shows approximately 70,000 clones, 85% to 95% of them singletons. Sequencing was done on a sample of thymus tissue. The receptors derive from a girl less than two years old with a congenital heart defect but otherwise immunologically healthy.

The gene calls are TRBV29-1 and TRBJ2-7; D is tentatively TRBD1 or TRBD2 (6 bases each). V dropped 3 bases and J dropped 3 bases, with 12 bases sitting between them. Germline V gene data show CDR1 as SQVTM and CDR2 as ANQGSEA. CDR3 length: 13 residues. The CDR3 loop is CSVEEGENYEQYF. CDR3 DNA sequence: TGCAGCGTTGAGGAGGGGGAAAACTACGAGCAGTACTTC.

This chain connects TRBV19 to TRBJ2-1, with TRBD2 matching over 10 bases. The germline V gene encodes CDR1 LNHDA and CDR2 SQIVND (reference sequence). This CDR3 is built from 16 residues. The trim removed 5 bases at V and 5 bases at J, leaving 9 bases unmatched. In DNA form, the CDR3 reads TGTGCCAGTAGTTCCGCCGGGACTAGCGCTAACAATGAGCAGTTCTTC. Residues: CASSSAGTSANNEQFF. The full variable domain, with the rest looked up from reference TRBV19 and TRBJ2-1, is DGGITQSPKYLFRKEGQNVTLSCEQNLNHDAMYWYRQDPGQGLRLIYYSQIVNDFQKGDIAEGYSVSREKKESFPLTVTSAQKNPTAFYLCASSSAGTSANNEQFFGPGTRLTVL.

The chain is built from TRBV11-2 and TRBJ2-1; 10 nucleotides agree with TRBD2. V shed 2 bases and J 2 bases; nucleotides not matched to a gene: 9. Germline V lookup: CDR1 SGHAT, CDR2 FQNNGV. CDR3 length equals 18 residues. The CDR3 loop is CASSLPLLAGRPYNEQFF. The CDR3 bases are TGTGCCAGCAGCTTACCCCTACTAGCGGGAAGACCCTACAATGAGCAGTTCTTC.

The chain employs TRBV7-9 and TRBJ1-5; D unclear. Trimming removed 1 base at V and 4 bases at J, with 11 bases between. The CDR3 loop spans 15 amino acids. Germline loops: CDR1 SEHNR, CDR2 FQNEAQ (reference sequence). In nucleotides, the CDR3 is TGTGCCAGCAGCTTAGGGTCCCAGAAGAATCAGCCCCAGCATTTT. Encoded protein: CASSLGSQKNQPQHF.

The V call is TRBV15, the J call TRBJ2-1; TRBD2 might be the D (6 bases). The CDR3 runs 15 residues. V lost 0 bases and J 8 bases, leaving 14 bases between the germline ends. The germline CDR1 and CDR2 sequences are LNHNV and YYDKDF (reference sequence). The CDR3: CATSRDRSSGDEQFF. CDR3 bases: TGTGCCACCAGCAGAGATCGGAGTAGCGGCGATGAGCAGTTCTTC.

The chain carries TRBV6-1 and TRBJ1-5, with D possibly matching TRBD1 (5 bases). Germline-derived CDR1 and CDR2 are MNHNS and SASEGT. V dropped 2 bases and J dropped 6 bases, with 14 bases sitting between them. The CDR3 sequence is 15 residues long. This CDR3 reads CASSERGSRGQPQHF. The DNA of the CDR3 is TGTGCCAGCAGTGAAAGGGGATCCCGGGGTCAGCCCCAGCATTTT.

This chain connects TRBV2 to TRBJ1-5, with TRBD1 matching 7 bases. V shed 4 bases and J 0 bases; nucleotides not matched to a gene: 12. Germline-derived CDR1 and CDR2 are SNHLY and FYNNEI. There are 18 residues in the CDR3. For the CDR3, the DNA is TGTGCCAGCAGTGCCGGTGTGACAGGGATCTATAGCAATCAGCCCCAGCATTTT. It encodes CASSAGVTGIYSNQPQHF.

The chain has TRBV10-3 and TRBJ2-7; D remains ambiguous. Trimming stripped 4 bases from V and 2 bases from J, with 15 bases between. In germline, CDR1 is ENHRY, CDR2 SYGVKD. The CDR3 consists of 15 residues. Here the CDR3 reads CAISGSDRAAYEQYF. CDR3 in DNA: TGTGCCATCAGTGGATCCGACCGGGCCGCCTACGAGCAGTACTTC.

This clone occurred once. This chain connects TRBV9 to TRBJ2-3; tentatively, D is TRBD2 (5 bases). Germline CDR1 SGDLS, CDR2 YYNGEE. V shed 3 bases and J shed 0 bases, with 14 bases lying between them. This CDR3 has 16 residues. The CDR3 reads CASSEILASSTDTQYF. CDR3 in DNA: TGTGCCAGCAGCGAAATCCTAGCCTCTAGCACAGATACGCAGTATTTT.

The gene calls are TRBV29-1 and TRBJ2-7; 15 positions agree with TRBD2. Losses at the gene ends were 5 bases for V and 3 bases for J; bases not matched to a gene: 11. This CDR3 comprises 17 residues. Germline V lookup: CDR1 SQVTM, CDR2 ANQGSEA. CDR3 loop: CSVSGTSGRPGLYEQYF. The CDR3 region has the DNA TGCAGCGTTTCCGGGACTAGCGGGAGGCCGGGCCTCTACGAGCAGTACTTC.

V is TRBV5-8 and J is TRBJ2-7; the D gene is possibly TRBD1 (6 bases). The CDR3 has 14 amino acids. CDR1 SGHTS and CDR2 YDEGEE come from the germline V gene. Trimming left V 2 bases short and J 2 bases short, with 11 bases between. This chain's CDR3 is CASSLRGGAYEQYF. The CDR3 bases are TGTGCCAGCAGCTTACGTGGGGGCGCCTACGAGCAGTACTTC.

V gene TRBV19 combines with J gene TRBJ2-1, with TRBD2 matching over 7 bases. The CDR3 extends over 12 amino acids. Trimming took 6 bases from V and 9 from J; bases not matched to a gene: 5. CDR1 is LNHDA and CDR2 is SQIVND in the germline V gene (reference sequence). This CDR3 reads CASSLPSGEQFF. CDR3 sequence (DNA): TGTGCCAGTAGCCTTCCTAGCGGTGAGCAGTTCTTC.